This T cell receptor (beta chain) is drawn from a study of early T cells in non-severe SARS-CoV-2 infection. The overall study: Chains from this unsorted whole-blood bulk RNA could not be paired.

Unique molecular identifiers were affixed to single, distinct cDNA molecules. TCRdb itself ran the 5' RACE reads through MiXCR, one entry per CDR3 protein. The table has 70,000 to 95,000 distinct CDR3 sequences, 14% seen once. V lost 2 bases and J 4 bases, leaving 12 bases between the germline ends. CDR3 length equals 14 residues. The sequenced material came from whole blood. This chain links TRBV12-3 or TRBV12-4 with TRBJ2-7; D could derive from TRBD1 or TRBD2 (6 bases each). The receptor comes from an adult who was a healthcare worker with PCR-confirmed SARS-CoV-2 infection or an uninfected control (not recorded which). This CDR3 is CASSLSGAGYEQYF. CDR3 DNA: TGTGCCAGCAGTTTATCGGGGGCGGGGTACGAGCAGTACTTC.